The 23 T cell receptor beta chains given below trace back to one sample, sequenced in a study of technical replicates of blood from a few donors. Some clones are missing from TCRdb's copy, which holds only in-frame ones; the method was immunoSEQ multiplex PCR. The sample lists 70,000 to 85,000 clones, roughly 92% seen once, with over 0.35% in the top ten. The sample taken for sequencing was T cells isolated from PBMCs. The receptors were gathered from a human donor in good health.

The chain employs TRBV7-8 and TRBJ1-2; TRBD1 agrees at 7 bases. The V and J ends lost 5 bases and 7 bases, in that order; junction bases with no gene match: 13. The CDR3 is 15 residues long. The V gene's germline CDR1 is SGHVS and CDR2 FQNEAQ. CDR3 sequence: CASSPSDREIIGYTF. The CDR3 DNA follows: TGTGCCAGCAGCCCGAGCGACAGGGAGATTATTGGCTACACCTTC.

The V call is TRBV15, the J call TRBJ2-1; TRBD2 agrees at 10 bases. CDR3 size: 15 residues. Germline V lookup: CDR1 LNHNV, CDR2 YYDKDF (reference sequence). V dropped 2 bases and J dropped 3; count of bases not matched to a gene: 1. CDR3 sequence reads: CATSRKREGYNEQFF. CDR3 bases: TGTGCCACCAGCAGAAAGCGGGAGGGCTACAATGAGCAGTTCTTC.

This chain uses TRBV19 with TRBJ2-7; 7 positions agree with TRBD1. Germline V gene sequence: CDR1 LNHDA, CDR2 SQIVND (reference sequence). V lost 3 bases and J lost 2; bases outside the gene matches: 7. The CDR3 has 15 residues. The CDR3 nucleotides are TGTGCCAGTAGTATTGGGACAGCTGCCGCCTACGAGCAGTACTTC. Protein product: CASSIGTAAAYEQYF.

The rearrangement links TRBV11-3 to TRBJ2-4; no definite D call. Trimming left V 2 bases short and J 5 bases short, with 7 bases between. Germline loops: CDR1 SGHNT, CDR2 YENEEA. The CDR3 contains 13 residues. The CDR3 DNA is TGTGCCAGCAGCTTATTCCAGGAAAACATTCAGTACTTC. Translating gives CASSLFQENIQYF.

The chain recombines TRBV27 with TRBJ2-2; TRBD2 matches at 11 bases. Germline trimming cut 4 bases from V and 4 bases from J; bases unmatched to any gene: 5. Germline values: CDR1 MNHEY, CDR2 SMNVEV (reference sequence). The CDR3 consists of 16 residues. The CDR3 region has the DNA TGTGCCAGCAGTTCCATAGCGGGAGGGCCCACCGGGGAGCTGTTTTTT. Encoded protein: CASSSIAGGPTGELFF.

This rearrangement joins TRBV7-9 to TRBJ1-2; D might be TRBD1 (5 bases). Trimming pared 8 bases from V and 9 bases from J, leaving 16 bases between. This CDR3 region has 12 residues. Germline V lookup: CDR1 SEHNR, CDR2 FQNEAQ (reference sequence). The CDR3: CASDLWGERYTF. In DNA form, the CDR3 reads TGTGCCAGCGACCTCTGGGGGGAACGCTACACCTTC.

The chain carries TRBV23-1 and TRBJ2-5; D perhaps matches TRBD2 (6 bases). TRBV23-1 carries the ORF label, with uncertain function. The CDR3 runs 13 residues. The ends were cut back, 4 bases at V and 5 bases at J, with 11 bases in the middle. The CDR3 is CASSPSGDETQYF. For the CDR3, the DNA is TGCGCCAGCAGTCCTTCGGGGGACGAGACCCAGTACTTC.

Here the CDR3 reads CASSLKLSGNTIYF. DNA of the CDR3: TGTGCCAGCAGTTTAAAGCTCTCTGGAAACACCATATATTTT. The chain is built from TRBV28 and TRBJ1-3; D is unclear. The CDR3 has 14 amino acids. V was pared by 2 bases and J by 0 bases, with 5 bases between. Germline lookup yields CDR1 MDHEN and CDR2 SYDVKM.

The rearrangement links TRBV6-1 to TRBJ2-7; D uncertain. This CDR3 contains 11 residues. V lost 6 bases, J lost 6 bases, and 9 bases lay in between. Looked up from germline, CDR1 is MNHNS and CDR2 is SASEGT. This chain's CDR3 is CASRSSSEQYF. The DNA of the CDR3 is TGTGCCAGCAGGTCGTCGAGCGAGCAGTACTTC.

This clone was counted only a few times. The chain uses TRBV19 and TRBJ1-1; D gene uncertain. The CDR3 is made up of 12 amino acids. Trimming stripped 5 bases from V and 7 bases from J, with 11 bases between. From germline, CDR1 is LNHDA and CDR2 SQIVND (reference sequence). The CDR3 reads CASSPPTGEAFF. The CDR3 region has the DNA TGTGCCAGTAGTCCCCCTACCGGTGAAGCTTTCTTT.

The J gene is TRBJ2-3, the V gene TRBV30, with a weak D call TRBD2 (5 bases). The V and J ends lost 0 bases and 2 bases respectively, with 9 bases between them. This CDR3 is built from 14 residues. Germline lookup yields CDR1 GTSNPN and CDR2 SVGIG (reference sequence). CDR3 bases: TGTGCCTGGAGTGTGAGCGGACCCACAGATACGCAGTATTTT. Protein: CAWSVSGPTDTQYF. The full variable domain, its missing parts supplied by reference TRBV30 and TRBJ2-3, is SQTIHQWPATLVQPVGSPLSLECTVEGTSNPNLYWYRQAAGRGLQLLFYSVGIGQISSEVPQNLSASRPQDRQFILSSKKLLLSDSGFYLCAWSVSGPTDTQYFGPGTRLTVL.

This clone showed up just once. V and J are TRBV27 and TRBJ2-3; 11 bases are shared with TRBD2. The CDR3 runs 17 residues. V lost 6 bases and J lost 1; bases outside the gene matches: 9. Germline lookup yields CDR1 MNHEY and CDR2 SMNVEV (reference sequence). This CDR3 reads CASRSWTSGLGTDTQYF. CDR3 coding DNA: TGTGCCAGCAGGTCTTGGACTAGCGGGTTGGGCACAGATACGCAGTATTTT.

The CDR3 DNA follows: TGTGCCAGTAGTATATTGTCGGGGGGCGACTACGTAACTGAAGCTTTCTTT. Translating gives CASSILSGGDYVTEAFF. The chain joins TRBV19 to TRBJ1-1; D is possibly TRBD1 (6 bases). Trimming took 2 bases from V and 5 from J, leaving 21 bases between them. Germline loops: CDR1 LNHDA, CDR2 SQIVND (reference sequence). This CDR3 is 17 amino acids long.

The CDR3 spells CASSPGLATNEQFF. As DNA, the CDR3 is TGTGCCAGTTCTCCGGGACTAGCAACCAATGAGCAGTTCTTC. This chain joins TRBV27 and TRBJ2-1; TRBD2 matches at 9 bases. V gave up 9 bases and J gave up 6 bases; unmatched junction bases: 9. This CDR3 spans 14 amino acids. Per germline, CDR1 MNHEY and CDR2 SMNVEV (reference sequence).

V gene TRBV6-5 combines with J gene TRBJ2-7; perhaps TRBD1 as D (5 bases). Trimming took 0 bases from V and 3 from J, leaving 9 bases between them. The CDR3 is made up of 14 amino acids. CDR1 MNHEY and CDR2 SVGAGI come from the germline V gene. The CDR3 sequence: CASSYSGQLYEQYF. CDR3 nucleotide sequence: TGTGCCAGCAGTTACTCGGGGCAGCTCTACGAGCAGTACTTC.

This chain joins TRBV11-3 and TRBJ2-3; TRBD2 matches at 9 bases. The CDR3 is 15 residues long. Trimming at V came to 2 bases and at J to 7 bases, leaving 7 bases not matched to a gene. Germline V CDR1 and CDR2: SGHNT, YENEEA. The CDR3 region is CASSLFSGSGNTQYF. CDR3 in DNA: TGTGCCAGCAGCTTATTTAGCGGGAGTGGAAATACGCAGTATTTT. Supplemented by reference TRBV11-3 and TRBJ2-3, the full variable domain reads EAGVVQSPRYKIIEKKQPVAFWCNPISGHNTLYWYLQNLGQGPELLIRYENEEAVDDSQLPKDRFSAERLKGVDSTLKIQPAELGDSAVYLCASSLFSGSGNTQYFGPGTRLTVL.

The rearrangement uses TRBV30 and TRBJ2-5; 13 bases are a match to TRBD2. With 2 bases clipped from V and 2 bases from J, the junction kept 11 bases outside the gene matches. CDR1 GTSNPN and CDR2 SVGIG come from the germline V gene (reference sequence). This CDR3 region has 18 residues. CDR3: CAWSMRLGLAGVQETQYF. Written as DNA, the CDR3 is TGTGCCTGGAGTATGCGCCTAGGACTAGCGGGAGTACAAGAGACCCAGTACTTC.

The gene calls are TRBV7-3 and TRBJ2-2, with D perhaps TRBD1 (5 bases). CDR3 length: 17 residues. Trimming shortened V by 5 bases and J by 4 bases, and 20 bases separated the two germline ends. CDR1 is SGHTA, CDR2 FQGTGA, per germline. DNA for the CDR3: TGTGCCAGCAGCCTGCTGTCAGGGCATCAAGTCACCGGGGAGCTGTTTTTT. Amino acid sequence: CASSLLSGHQVTGELFF.

In DNA form, the CDR3 reads TGTGCCAGCAGCTTGGCGGGGGAAGGCTACACCTTC. Residues: CASSLAGEGYTF. The V call is TRBV7-2, the J call TRBJ1-2; possibly TRBD1 for D (5 bases). CDR3 length equals 12 residues. V gave up 3 bases and J gave up 8 bases, with 10 bases separating them. From germline, CDR1 is SGHTA and CDR2 FQGNSA. The variable domain in full, with the rest retrieved from reference TRBV7-2 and TRBJ1-2, is GAGVSQSPSNKVTEKGKDVELRCDPISGHTALYWYRQSLGQGLEFLIYFQGNSAPDKSGLPSDRFSAERTGGSVSTLTIQRTQQEDSAVYLCASSLAGEGYTFGSGTRLTVV.

The chain employs TRBV19 and TRBJ2-7; 8 nucleotides align to TRBD2. The V and J ends lost 4 bases and 3 bases, in that order; junction bases with no gene match: 8. Per the germline V gene, CDR1 is LNHDA and CDR2 is SQIVND (reference sequence). This CDR3 comprises 15 residues. CDR3 amino acids: CASSTSSGPFYEQYF. In DNA form, the CDR3 reads TGTGCCAGTAGTACATCTAGCGGGCCCTTCTACGAGCAGTACTTC.

The gene calls are TRBV19 and TRBJ2-1; 11 nucleotides line up with TRBD2. The CDR3 has 16 amino acids. CDR1 and CDR2 (germline): LNHDA, SQIVND (reference sequence). V was clipped by 6 bases and J by 3 bases; unmatched bases: 7. The CDR3 is CASRVIAGGGYNEQFF. For the CDR3, the DNA is TGTGCCAGTAGAGTAATAGCGGGAGGGGGCTACAATGAGCAGTTCTTC.

The V gene is TRBV27, the J gene TRBJ1-5, with D tentatively TRBD1 (6 bases). Trimming removed 5 bases from V and 3 bases from J, with 14 bases in between. Germline lookup yields CDR1 MNHEY and CDR2 SMNVEV (reference sequence). The CDR3 loop spans 15 amino acids. The CDR3 spells CASSPIGQNNQPQHF. CDR3 DNA sequence: TGTGCCAGCAGTCCAATAGGACAGAACAATCAGCCCCAGCATTTT.

V gene TRBV2 combines with J gene TRBJ2-5; TRBD1 matches at 11 bases. The trim removed 3 bases at V and 5 bases at J, leaving 5 bases unmatched. The CDR3 is 15 residues long. Germline loops: CDR1 SNHLY, CDR2 FYNNEI. The CDR3 loop is CASSEGQGVWETQYF. The CDR3 nucleotides read TGTGCCAGCAGTGAGGGACAGGGGGTGTGGGAGACCCAGTACTTC. The whole variable domain, remainder taken from reference TRBV2 and TRBJ2-5, is EPEVTQTPSHQVTQMGQEVILRCVPISNHLYFYWYRQILGQKVEFLVSFYNNEISEKSEIFDDQFSVERPDGSNFTLKIRSTKLEDSAMYFCASSEGQGVWETQYFGPGTRLLVL.